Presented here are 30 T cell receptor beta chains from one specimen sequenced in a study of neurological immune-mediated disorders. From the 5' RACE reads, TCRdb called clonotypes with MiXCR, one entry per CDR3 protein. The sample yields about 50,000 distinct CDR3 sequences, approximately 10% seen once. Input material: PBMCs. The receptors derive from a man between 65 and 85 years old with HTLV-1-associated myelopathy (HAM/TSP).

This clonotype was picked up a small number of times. CDR3 loop: CASSQDLAGVNRNTQYF. CDR3 sequence (DNA): TGCGCCAGCAGCCAAGATTTGGCGGGAGTAAATAGGAATACGCAGTATTTT. This chain links TRBV4-1 with TRBJ2-3; 7 nucleotides match TRBD2. The V segment lost 0 bases and the J segment 7 bases; nucleotides outside the gene matches: 13. Germline V CDR1 and CDR2: MGHRA, YSYEKL. The CDR3 runs 17 residues.

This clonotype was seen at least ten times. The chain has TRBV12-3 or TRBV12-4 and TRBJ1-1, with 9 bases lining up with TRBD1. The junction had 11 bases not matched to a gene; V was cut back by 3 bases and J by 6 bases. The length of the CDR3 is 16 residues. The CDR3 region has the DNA TGTGCCAGCAGTTTGTACCCCTCGGGACAGGGCCCTGAAGCTTTCTTT. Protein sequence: CASSLYPSGQGPEAFF.

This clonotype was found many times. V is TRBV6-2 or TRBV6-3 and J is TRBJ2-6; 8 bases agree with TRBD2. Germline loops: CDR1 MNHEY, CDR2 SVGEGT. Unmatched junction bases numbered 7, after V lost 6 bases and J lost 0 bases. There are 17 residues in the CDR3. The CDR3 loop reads CASSLAGRISGANVLTF. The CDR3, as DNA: TGTGCCAGCAGCTTAGCGGGACGAATCTCTGGGGCCAACGTCCTGACTTTC.

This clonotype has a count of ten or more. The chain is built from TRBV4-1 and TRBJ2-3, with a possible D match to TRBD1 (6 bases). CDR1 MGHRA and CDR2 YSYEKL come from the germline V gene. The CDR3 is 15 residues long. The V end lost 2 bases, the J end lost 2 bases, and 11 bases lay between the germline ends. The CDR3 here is CASSQLGQFTDTQYF. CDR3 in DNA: TGCGCCAGCAGCCAACTTGGACAGTTCACAGATACGCAGTATTTT.

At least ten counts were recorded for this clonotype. In DNA, the CDR3 is TGTGCCAGCAGCTTAGTGGCAGATACGCAGTATTTT. Encoded protein: CASSLVADTQYF. This chain links TRBV7-8 with TRBJ2-3; D is undetermined. The CDR3 is made up of 12 amino acids. In germline, CDR1 is SGHVS, CDR2 FQNEAQ. The V and J ends lost 1 base and 4 bases respectively, with 3 bases between them.

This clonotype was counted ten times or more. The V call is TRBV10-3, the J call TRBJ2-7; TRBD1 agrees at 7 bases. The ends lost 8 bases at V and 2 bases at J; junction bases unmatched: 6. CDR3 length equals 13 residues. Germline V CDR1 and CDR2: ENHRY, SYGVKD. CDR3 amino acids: CAIGTVLTYEQYF. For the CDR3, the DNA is TGTGCCATCGGGACAGTCCTTACCTACGAGCAGTACTTC.

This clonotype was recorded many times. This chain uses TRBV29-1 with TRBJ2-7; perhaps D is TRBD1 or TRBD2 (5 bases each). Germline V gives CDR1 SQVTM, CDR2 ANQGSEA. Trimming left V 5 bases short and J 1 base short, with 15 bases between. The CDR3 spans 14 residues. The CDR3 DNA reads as TGCAGCGTTAAGGGACCGGACCTTTCCTACGAGCAGTACTTC. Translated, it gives CSVKGPDLSYEQYF.

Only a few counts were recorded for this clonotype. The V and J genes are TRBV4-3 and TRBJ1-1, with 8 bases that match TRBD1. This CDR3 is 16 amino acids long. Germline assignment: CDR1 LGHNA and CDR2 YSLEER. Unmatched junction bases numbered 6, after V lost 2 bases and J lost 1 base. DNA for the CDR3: TGCGCCAGCAGCCAAAGCTCGACAGGGGCGAACACTGAAGCTTTCTTT. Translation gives CASSQSSTGANTEAFF.

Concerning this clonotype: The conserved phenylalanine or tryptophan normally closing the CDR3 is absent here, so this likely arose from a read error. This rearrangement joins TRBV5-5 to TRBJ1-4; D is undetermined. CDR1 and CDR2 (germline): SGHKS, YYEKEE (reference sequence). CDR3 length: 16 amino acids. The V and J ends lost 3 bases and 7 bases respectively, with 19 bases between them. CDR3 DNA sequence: TGTGCCAGCAGCTACGACCCGGGAAGAGGGAGTGAAAAACTGTTTTAT. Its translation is CASSYDPGRGSEKLFY.

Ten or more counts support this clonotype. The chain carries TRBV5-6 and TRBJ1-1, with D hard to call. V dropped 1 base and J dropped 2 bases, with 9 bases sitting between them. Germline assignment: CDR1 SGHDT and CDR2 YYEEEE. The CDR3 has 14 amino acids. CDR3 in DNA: TGTGCCAGCAGCTTGCGGACTCGCAACACTGAAGCTTTCTTT. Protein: CASSLRTRNTEAFF.

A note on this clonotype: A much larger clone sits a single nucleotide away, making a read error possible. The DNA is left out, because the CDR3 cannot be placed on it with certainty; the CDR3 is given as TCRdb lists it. This CDR3 reads CASSKTWGAGANVPTF. The chain uses TRBV9 and TRBJ2-6; the D call in the table, TRBD1, was not verified against the DNA. Germline CDR1 reads SGDLS; CDR2 reads YYNGEE. From its first to its last residue, the CDR3 has 16 amino acids.

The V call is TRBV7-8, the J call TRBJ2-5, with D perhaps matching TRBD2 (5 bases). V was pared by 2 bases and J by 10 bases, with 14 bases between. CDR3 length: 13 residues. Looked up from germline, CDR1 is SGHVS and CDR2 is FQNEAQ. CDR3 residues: CASSLRRLGSQYF. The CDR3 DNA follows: TGTGCCAGCAGCTTAAGGAGACTGGGGAGCCAGTACTTC. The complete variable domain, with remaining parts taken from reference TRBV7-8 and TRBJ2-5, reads GAGVSQSPRYKVAKRGQDVALRCDPISGHVSLFWYQQALGQGPEFLTYFQNEAQLDKSGLPSDRFFAERPEGSVSTLKIQRTQQEDSAVYLCASSLRRLGSQYFGPGTRLLVL.

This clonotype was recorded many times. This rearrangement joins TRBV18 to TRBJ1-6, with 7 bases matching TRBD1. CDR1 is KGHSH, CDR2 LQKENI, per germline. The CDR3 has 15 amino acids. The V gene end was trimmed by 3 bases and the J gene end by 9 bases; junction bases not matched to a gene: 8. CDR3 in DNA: TGTGCCAGCTCACCCGACAGGGTCCAGGGTTCACCCCTCCACTTT. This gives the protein CASSPDRVQGSPLHF.

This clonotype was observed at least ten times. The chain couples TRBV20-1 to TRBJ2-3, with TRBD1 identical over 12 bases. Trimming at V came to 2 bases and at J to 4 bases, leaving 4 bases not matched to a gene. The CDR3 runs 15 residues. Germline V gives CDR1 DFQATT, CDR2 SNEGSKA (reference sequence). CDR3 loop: CSARSGTGGADTQYF. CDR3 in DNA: TGCAGTGCTAGATCCGGGACAGGGGGCGCAGATACGCAGTATTTT.

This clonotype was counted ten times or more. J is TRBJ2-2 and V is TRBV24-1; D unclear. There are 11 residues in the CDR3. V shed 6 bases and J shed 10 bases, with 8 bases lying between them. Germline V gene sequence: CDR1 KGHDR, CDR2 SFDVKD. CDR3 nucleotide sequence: TGTGCCACCAGTCAGGTCGCGGAGCTGTTTTTT. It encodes CATSQVAELFF.

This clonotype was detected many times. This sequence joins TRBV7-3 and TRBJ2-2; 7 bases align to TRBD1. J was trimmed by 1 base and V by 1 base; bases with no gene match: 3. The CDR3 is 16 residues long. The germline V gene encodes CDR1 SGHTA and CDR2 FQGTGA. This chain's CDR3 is CASSLIGTVNTGELFF. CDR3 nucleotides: TGTGCCAGCAGCTTAATTGGGACAGTGAACACCGGGGAGCTGTTTTTT.

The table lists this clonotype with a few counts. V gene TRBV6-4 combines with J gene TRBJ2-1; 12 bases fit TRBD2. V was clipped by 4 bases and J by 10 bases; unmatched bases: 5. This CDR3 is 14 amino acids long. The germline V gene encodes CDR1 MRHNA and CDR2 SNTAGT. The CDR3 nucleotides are TGTGCCAGCAGTGGGGCTAGCGGGAGGGGAGAGCAGTTCTTC. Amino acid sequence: CASSGASGRGEQFF.

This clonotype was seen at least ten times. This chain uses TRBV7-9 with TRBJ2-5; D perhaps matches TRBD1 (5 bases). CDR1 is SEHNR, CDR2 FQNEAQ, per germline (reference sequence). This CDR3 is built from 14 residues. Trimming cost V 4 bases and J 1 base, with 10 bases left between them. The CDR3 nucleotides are TGTGCCAGCAGCTCTTGGACACTCCAAGAGACCCAGTACTTC. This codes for CASSSWTLQETQYF.

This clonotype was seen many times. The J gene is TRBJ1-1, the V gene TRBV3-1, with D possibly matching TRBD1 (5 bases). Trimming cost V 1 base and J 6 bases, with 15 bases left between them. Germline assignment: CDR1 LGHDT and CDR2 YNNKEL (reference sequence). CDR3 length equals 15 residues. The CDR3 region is CASSQGGWQGAEAFF. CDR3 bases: TGTGCCAGCAGCCAAGGGGGATGGCAGGGAGCTGAAGCTTTCTTT.

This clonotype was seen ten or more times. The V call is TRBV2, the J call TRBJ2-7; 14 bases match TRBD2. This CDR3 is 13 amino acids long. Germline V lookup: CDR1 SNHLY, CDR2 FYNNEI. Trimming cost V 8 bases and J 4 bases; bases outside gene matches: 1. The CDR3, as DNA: TGTGCCAGCGGGACTAGCGGGAGTTACGAGCAGTACTTC. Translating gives CASGTSGSYEQYF. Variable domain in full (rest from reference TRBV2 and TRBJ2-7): EPEVTQTPSHQVTQMGQEVILRCVPISNHLYFYWYRQILGQKVEFLVSFYNNEISEKSEIFDDQFSVERPDGSNFTLKIRSTKLEDSAMYFCASGTSGSYEQYFGPGTRLTVT.

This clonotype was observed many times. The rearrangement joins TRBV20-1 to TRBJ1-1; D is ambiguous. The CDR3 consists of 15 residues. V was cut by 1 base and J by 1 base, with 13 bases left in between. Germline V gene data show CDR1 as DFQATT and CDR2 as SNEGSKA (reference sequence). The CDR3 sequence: CSARGRPGANTEAFF. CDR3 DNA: TGCAGTGCTAGAGGTCGACCGGGTGCGAACACTGAAGCTTTCTTT.

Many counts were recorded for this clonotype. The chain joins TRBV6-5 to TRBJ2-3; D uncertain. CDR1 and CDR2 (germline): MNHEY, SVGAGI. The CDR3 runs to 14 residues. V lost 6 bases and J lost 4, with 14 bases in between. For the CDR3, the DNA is TGTGCCAGCAGCCGTCGTCGTCCCGCAGATACGCAGTATTTT. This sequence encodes CASSRRRPADTQYF.

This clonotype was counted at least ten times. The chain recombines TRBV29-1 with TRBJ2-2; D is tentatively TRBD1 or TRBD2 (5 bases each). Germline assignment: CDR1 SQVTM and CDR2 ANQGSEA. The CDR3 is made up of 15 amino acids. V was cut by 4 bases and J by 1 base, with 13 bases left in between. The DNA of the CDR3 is TGCAGCGTTGGAACCGGGACGGGGAACACCGGGGAGCTGTTTTTT. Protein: CSVGTGTGNTGELFF.

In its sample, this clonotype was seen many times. This CDR3 is CASSPTLAGGSSYNEQFF. DNA of the CDR3: TGTGCCAGCAGCCCGACGTTAGCGGGAGGGAGCTCCTACAATGAGCAGTTCTTC. The V gene is TRBV9, the J gene TRBJ2-1; 11 bases map to TRBD2. The V and J ends lost 4 bases and 0 bases, in that order; junction bases with no gene match: 9. Germline-derived CDR1 and CDR2 are SGDLS and YYNGEE. The CDR3 is 18 residues long.

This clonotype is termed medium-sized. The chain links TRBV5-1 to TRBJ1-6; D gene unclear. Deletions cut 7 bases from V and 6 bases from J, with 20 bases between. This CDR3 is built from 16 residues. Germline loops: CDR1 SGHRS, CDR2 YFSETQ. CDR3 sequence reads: CASAIPRESGNSPLHF. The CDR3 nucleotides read TGCGCCAGCGCGATTCCACGGGAGTCGGGTAATTCACCCCTCCACTTT.

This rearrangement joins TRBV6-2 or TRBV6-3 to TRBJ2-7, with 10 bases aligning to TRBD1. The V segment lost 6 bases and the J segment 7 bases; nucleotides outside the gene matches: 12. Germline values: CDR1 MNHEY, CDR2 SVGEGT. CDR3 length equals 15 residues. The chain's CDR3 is CASRRTGQGSGEQYF. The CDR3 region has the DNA TGTGCCAGCAGACGCACGGGACAGGGGTCGGGGGAGCAGTACTTC.

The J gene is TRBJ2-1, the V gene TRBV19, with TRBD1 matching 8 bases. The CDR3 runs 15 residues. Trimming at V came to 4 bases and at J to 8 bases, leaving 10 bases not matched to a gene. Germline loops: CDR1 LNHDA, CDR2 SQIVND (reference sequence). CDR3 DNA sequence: TGTGCCAGTAGTACCCCAGGGGGCGCGAGGGATGAGCAGTTCTTC. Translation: CASSTPGGARDEQFF.

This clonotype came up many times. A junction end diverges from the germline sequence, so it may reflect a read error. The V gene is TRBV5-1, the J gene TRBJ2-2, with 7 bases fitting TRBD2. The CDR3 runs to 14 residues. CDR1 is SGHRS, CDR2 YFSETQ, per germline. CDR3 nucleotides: TGCGCCAGCAGCCTGGGACTATACACCGGGGAGGTGTTTTTT. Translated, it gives CASSLGLYTGEVFF.

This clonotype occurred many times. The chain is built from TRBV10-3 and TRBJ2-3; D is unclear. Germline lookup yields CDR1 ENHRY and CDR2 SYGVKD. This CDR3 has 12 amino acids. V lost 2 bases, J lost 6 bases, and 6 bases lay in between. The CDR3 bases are TGTGCCATCAGTGAGCGATGGGATACGCAGTATTTT. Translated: CAISERWDTQYF.

CDR3 amino acids: CASSLGIELTDTQYF. As DNA, the CDR3 is TGTGCCAGCAGCTTGGGTATAGAGCTCACAGATACGCAGTATTTT. The chain is built from TRBV5-4 and TRBJ2-3; D unclear. Between the trimmed V and J ends, which lost 0 bases and 2 bases, there was a span of 10 bases. Germline CDR1 is SGHNT and CDR2 is YYREEE (reference sequence). The CDR3 is 15 amino acids.